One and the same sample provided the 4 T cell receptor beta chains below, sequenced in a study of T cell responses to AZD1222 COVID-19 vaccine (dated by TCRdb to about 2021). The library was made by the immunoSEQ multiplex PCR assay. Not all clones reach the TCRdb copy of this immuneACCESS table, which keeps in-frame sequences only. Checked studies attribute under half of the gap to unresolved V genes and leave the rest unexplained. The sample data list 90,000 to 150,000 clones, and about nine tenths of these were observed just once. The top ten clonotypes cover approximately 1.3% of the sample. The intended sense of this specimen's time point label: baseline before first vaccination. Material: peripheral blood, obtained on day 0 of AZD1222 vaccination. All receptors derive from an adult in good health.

The CDR3 DNA reads TGTGCCAGTAGTATTGGGGACAGGGCGGAAAACTATGGCTACACCTTC. This encodes CASSIGDRAENYGYTF. V is TRBV19 and J is TRBJ1-2; TRBD1 matches at 9 bases. V was clipped by 3 bases and J by 2 bases; unmatched bases: 7. The CDR3 length is 16 residues. Germline loops: CDR1 LNHDA, CDR2 SQIVND (reference sequence).

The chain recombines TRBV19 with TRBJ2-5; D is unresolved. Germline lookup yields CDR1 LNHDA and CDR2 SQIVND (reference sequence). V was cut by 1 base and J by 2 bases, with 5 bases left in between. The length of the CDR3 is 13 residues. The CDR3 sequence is CASSIAGQETQYF. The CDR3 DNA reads TGTGCCAGTAGTATAGCTGGTCAAGAGACCCAGTACTTC.

Here the CDR3 DNA reads TGTGCCAGCAGCCCCCCGGGGGCCCCAAGGGAAAAACTGTTTTTT. Amino acid sequence: CASSPPGAPREKLFF. The V and J genes are TRBV7-2 and TRBJ1-4, with D possibly TRBD1 on 6 matching bases. V lost 5 bases and J 8 bases, leaving 18 bases between the germline ends. Germline V CDR1 and CDR2: SGHTA, FQGNSA. The CDR3 totals 15 residues.

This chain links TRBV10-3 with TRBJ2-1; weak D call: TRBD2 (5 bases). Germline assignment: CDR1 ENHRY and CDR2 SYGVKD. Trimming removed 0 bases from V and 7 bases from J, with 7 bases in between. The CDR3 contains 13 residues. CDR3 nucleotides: TGTGCCATCAGTGAGTCCAGGAGGAATGAGCAGTTCTTC. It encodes CAISESRRNEQFF.